The 9 T cell receptor beta chains in this list originate from one sample, sequenced in a study of T cells after yellow fever vaccination. TCRdb recomputed calls from the 5' RACE reads with MiXCR, one row per CDR3 protein. The data contain roughly 100,000 distinct CDR3 sequences, about 8.4% of them singletons. This specimen was CD8+ T cells not binding an NS4B(214-222) dextramer, sorted from PBMCs, taken around 15 days after the first yellow fever vaccination. The receptors stem from a man between 18 and 29 years old who received the YFV17D yellow fever vaccine.

This clonotype was seen a handful of times. The V call is TRBV27, the J call TRBJ1-5, with D tentatively TRBD1 (6 bases). The CDR3 contains 15 residues. Germline loops: CDR1 MNHEY, CDR2 SMNVEV (reference sequence). The ends were cut back, 4 bases at V and 7 bases at J, with 17 bases in the middle. CDR3 sequence (DNA): TGTGCCAGCAGTTCGGGGGGGCTCCTAATGCAGCCCCAGCATTTT. This encodes CASSSGGLLMQPQHF.

The V call is TRBV7-6, the J call TRBJ1-1; D ambiguous. Trimming removed 0 bases from V and 11 bases from J, with 16 bases in between. CDR1 SGHVS and CDR2 FNYEAQ come from the germline V gene. CDR3 size: 14 residues. The CDR3 DNA reads as TGTGCCAGCAGCTTAGCTCAGGACGGTCGAGGGGCTTTCTTT. This sequence encodes CASSLAQDGRGAFF.

This clonotype was counted between two and nine times. This chain joins TRBV5-1 and TRBJ2-1, with 10 bases that match TRBD1. In germline, CDR1 is SGHRS, CDR2 YFSETQ. Trimming removed 4 bases from V and 7 bases from J; junction bases left unmatched: 11. This CDR3 is 16 amino acids long. The CDR3 bases are TGCGCCAGCAGCCTCGGGCTGGGACAGGGGAAGAATGAGCAGTTCTTC. Its protein is CASSLGLGQGKNEQFF.

Concerning this clonotype itself: One base away lies a much larger clone, so this may be a sequencing read error. The chain links TRBV12-3 or TRBV12-4 to TRBJ2-5; the D gene is possibly TRBD2 (5 bases). CDR3 length equals 11 residues. Trimming removed 6 bases from V and 5 bases from J, with 7 bases in between. This CDR3 reads CASSGVETQYF. The CDR3 DNA reads as TGTGCCAGCAGCGGGGTGGAGACCCAGTACTTC.

A few counts support this clonotype. This chain joins TRBV4-2 and TRBJ1-2, with a weak D call TRBD1 (5 bases). V lost 0 bases and J lost 2, with 16 bases in between. The CDR3 runs 17 residues. Germline V CDR1 and CDR2: LGHNA, YNFKEQ. As DNA, the CDR3 is TGTGCCAGCAGCCAAGAGGGGGTAAGCAGGTTGAACTATGGCTACACCTTC. Translated: CASSQEGVSRLNYGYTF.

The V call is TRBV5-6, the J call TRBJ1-5; D call uncertain. The CDR3 length is 15 residues. V lost 2 bases and J 0 bases, leaving 9 bases between the germline ends. Germline CDR1 and CDR2: SGHDT and YYEEEE. CDR3 nucleotides: TGTGCCAGCAGCTTCTCGGACTATAGCAATCAGCCCCAGCATTTT. Translation gives CASSFSDYSNQPQHF.

This clonotype has only a few counts. The chain is built from TRBV11-2 and TRBJ1-6; TRBD1 might be the D (6 bases). The CDR3 runs 15 residues. Germline-derived CDR1 and CDR2 are SGHAT and FQNNGV. Between the trimmed V and J ends, which lost 4 bases and 8 bases, there was a span of 15 bases. CDR3 protein: CASSSWLGGDSPLHF. DNA for the CDR3: TGTGCCAGCAGCTCATGGTTAGGGGGGGATTCACCCCTCCACTTT. Drawing the rest from reference TRBV11-2 and TRBJ1-6, the complete variable domain is EAGVAQSPRYKIIEKRQSVAFWCNPISGHATLYWYQQILGQGPKLLIQFQNNGVVDDSQLPKDRFSAERLKGVDSTLKIQPAKLEDSAVYLCASSSWLGGDSPLHFGNGTRLTVT.

This clonotype was counted a few times. V is TRBV5-4 and J is TRBJ2-1, with 7 nucleotides matching TRBD2. Germline V gene lookup returns CDR1 SGHNT and CDR2 YYREEE (reference sequence). V was pared by 4 bases and J by 7 bases, with 5 bases of the junction left unmatched. CDR3 length: 13 residues. The CDR3 nucleotides read TGTGCCAGCAGCGGGGGGGAGCCTAATGAGCAGTTCTTC. Amino acids: CASSGGEPNEQFF.

The gene calls are TRBV5-1 and TRBJ2-7, with TRBD2 matching over 11 bases. CDR1 SGHRS and CDR2 YFSETQ come from the germline V gene. V was pared by 2 bases and J by 5 bases, with 6 bases of the junction left unmatched. The CDR3 runs 15 residues. CDR3 sequence (DNA): TGCGCCAGCAGCTTCACGACTAGCGGGGACGACGAGCAGTACGTC. Translating it yields CASSFTTSGDDEQYV.